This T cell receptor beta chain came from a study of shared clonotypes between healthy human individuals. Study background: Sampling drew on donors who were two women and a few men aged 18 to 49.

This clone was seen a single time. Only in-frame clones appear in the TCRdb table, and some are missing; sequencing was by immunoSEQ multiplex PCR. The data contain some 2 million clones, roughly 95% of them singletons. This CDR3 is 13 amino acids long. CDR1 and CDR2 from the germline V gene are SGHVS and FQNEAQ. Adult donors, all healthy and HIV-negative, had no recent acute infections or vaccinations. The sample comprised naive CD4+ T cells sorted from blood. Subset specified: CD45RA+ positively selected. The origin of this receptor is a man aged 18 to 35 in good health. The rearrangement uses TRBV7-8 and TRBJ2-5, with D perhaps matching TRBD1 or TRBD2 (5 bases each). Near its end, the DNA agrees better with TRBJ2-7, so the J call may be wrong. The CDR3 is CASSPALGDEQYF. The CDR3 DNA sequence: TGTGCCAGCAGCCCAGCGCTGGGGGACGAGCAGTACTTC.